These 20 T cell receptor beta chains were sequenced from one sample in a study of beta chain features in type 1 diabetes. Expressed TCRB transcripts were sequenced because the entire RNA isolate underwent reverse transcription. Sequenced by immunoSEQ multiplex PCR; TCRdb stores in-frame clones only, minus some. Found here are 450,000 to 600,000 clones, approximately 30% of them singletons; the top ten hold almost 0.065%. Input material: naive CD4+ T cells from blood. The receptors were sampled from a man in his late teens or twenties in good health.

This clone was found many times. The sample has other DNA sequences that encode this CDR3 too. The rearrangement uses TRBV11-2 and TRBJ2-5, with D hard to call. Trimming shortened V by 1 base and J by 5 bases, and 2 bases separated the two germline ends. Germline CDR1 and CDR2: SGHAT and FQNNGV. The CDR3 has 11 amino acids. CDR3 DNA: TGTGCCAGCAGCTTAGGGGAGACCCAGTACTTC. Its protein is CASSLGETQYF.

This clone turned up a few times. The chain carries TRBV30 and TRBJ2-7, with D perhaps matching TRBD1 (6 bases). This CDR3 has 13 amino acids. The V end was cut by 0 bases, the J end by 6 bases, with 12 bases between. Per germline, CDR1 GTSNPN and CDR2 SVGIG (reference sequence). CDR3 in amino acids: CAWSVRRGGEQYF. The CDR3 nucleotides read TGTGCCTGGAGTGTCCGCAGGGGTGGCGAGCAGTACTTC.

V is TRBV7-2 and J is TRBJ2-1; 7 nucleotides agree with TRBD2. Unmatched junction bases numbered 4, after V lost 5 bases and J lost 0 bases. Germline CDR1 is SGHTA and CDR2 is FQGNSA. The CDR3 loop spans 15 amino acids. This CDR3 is CASSRSGTSYNEQFF. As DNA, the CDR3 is TGTGCCAGCAGCCGCAGCGGGACCTCCTACAATGAGCAGTTCTTC.

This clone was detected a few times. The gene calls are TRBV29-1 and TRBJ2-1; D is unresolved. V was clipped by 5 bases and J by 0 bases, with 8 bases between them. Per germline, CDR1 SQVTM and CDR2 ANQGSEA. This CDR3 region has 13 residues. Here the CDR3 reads CSVLPYSYNEQFF. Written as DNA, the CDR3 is TGCAGCGTTTTACCCTACTCCTACAATGAGCAGTTCTTC.

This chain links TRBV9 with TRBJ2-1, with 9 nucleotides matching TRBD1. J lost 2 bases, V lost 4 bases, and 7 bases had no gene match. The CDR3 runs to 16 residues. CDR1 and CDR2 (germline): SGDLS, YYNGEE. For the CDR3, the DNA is TGTGCCAGCAGCCGACGACAGGGGGTCACCTACAATGAGCAGTTCTTC. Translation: CASSRRQGVTYNEQFF.

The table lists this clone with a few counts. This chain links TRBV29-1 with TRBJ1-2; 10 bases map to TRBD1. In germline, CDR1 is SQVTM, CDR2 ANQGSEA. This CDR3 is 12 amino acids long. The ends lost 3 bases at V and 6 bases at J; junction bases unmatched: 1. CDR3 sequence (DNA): TGCAGCGTTGATGGACAGGGGGATGGCTACACCTTC. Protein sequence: CSVDGQGDGYTF.

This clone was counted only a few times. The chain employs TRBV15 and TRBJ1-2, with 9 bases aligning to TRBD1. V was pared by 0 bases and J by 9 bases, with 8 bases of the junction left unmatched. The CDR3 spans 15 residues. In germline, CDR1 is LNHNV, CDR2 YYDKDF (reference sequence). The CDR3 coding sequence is TGTGCCACCAGCAGAGACAAGGGACAGGGTAGGAGCTACACCTTC. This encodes CATSRDKGQGRSYTF.

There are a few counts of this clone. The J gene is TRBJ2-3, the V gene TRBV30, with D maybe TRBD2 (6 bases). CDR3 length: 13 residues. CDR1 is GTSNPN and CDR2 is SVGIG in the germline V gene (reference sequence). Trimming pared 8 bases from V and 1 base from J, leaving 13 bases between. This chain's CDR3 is CASTSGGTDTQYF. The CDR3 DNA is TGTGCCAGTACATCGGGAGGCACAGATACGCAGTATTTT.

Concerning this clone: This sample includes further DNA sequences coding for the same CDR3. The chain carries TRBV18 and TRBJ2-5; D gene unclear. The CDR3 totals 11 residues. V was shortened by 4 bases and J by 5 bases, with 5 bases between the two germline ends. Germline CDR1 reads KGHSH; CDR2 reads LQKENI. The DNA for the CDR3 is TGTGCCAGCTCACTCCAGGAGACCCAGTACTTC. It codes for CASSLQETQYF.

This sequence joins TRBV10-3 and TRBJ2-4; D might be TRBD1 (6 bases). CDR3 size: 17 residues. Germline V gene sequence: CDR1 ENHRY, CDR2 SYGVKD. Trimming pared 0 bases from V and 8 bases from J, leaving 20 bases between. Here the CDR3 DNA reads TGTGCCATCAGTGAGTCGATTGGCACAGGGCTCACCGACATTCAGTACTTC. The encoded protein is CAISESIGTGLTDIQYF.

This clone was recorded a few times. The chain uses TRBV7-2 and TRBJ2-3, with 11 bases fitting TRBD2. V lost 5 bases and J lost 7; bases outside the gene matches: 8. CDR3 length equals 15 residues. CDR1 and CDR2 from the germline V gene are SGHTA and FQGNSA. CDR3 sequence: CASSPGLAATHTQYF. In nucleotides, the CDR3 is TGTGCCAGCAGCCCGGGACTAGCGGCGACCCATACGCAGTATTTT.

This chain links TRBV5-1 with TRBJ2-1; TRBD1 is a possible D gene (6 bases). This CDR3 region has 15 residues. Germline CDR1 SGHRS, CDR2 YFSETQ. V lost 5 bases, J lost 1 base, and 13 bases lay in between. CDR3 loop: CASRQRTESYNEQFF. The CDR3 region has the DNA TGCGCCAGCAGGCAGCGGACAGAGTCCTACAATGAGCAGTTCTTC.

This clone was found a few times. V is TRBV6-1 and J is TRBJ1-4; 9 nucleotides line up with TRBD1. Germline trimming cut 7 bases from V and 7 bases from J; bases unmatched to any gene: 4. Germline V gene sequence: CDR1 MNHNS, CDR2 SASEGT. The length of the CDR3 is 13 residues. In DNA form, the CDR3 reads TGTGCCAGCACGGGACAGGGCATTGAAAAACTGTTTTTT. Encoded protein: CASTGQGIEKLFF.

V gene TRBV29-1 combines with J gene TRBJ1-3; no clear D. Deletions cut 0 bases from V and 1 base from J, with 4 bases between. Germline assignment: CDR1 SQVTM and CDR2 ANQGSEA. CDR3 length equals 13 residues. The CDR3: CSVEDRSGNTIYF. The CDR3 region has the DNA TGCAGCGTTGAAGATCGGTCTGGAAACACCATATATTTT. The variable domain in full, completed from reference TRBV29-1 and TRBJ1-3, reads SAVISQKPSRDICQRGTSLTIQCQVDSQVTMMFWYRQQPGQSLTLIATANQGSEATYESGFVIDKFPISRPNLTFSTLTVSNMSPEDSSIYLCSVEDRSGNTIYFGEGSWLTVV.

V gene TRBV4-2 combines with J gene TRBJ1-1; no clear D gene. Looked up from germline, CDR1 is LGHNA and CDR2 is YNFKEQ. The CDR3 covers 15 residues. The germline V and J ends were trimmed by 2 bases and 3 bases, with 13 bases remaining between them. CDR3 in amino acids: CASSQPLGQDTEAFF. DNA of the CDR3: TGTGCCAGCAGCCAACCGTTAGGGCAAGACACTGAAGCTTTCTTT.

The CDR3 protein is CASSTRTSGRFYNEQFF. The CDR3 bases are TGTGCCAGTAGTACTAGGACTAGCGGGAGATTCTACAATGAGCAGTTCTTC. The chain couples TRBV19 to TRBJ2-1; 13 nucleotides agree with TRBD2. The V gene end was trimmed by 4 bases and the J gene end by 3 bases; junction bases not matched to a gene: 6. CDR1 and CDR2 (germline): LNHDA, SQIVND (reference sequence). CDR3 length equals 17 residues.

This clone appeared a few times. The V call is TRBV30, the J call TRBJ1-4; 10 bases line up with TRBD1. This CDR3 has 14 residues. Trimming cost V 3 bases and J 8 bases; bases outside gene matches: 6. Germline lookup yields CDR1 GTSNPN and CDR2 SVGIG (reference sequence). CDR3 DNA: TGTGCCTGGAGCAACCGGGACAGGGGAGAAAAACTGTTTTTT. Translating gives CAWSNRDRGEKLFF.

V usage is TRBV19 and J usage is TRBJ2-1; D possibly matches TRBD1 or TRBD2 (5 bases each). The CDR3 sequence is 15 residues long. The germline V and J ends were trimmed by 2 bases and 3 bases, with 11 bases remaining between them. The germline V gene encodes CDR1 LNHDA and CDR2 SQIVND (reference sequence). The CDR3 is CASSIKGRLYNEQFF. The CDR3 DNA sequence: TGTGCCAGTAGTATAAAGGGGAGACTCTACAATGAGCAGTTCTTC. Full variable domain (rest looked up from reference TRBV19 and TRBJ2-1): DGGITQSPKYLFRKEGQNVTLSCEQNLNHDAMYWYRQDPGQGLRLIYYSQIVNDFQKGDIAEGYSVSREKKESFPLTVTSAQKNPTAFYLCASSIKGRLYNEQFFGPGTRLTVL.

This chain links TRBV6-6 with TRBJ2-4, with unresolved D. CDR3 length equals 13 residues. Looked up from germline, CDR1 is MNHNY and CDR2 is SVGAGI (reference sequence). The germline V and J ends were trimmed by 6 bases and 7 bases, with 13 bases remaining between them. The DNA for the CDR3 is TGTGCCAGCAGCTTCCAGGATTTTAACATTCAGTACTTC. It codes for CASSFQDFNIQYF.

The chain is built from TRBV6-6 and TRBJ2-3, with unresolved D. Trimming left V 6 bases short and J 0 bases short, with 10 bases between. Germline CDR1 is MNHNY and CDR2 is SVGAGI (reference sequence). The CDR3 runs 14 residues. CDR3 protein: CASRYTGSTDTQYF. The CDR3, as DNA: TGTGCCAGCAGGTACACCGGAAGCACAGATACGCAGTATTTT.